The 2 T cell receptor beta chains in this list originate from one sample, sequenced in a study of cytomegalovirus exposure and HLA in healthy donors. Primers included in the PCR were 60 Vbeta and 13 Jbeta primers. This table comes from immunoSEQ multiplex PCR, and its TCRdb copy is limited to in-frame clones, with some not included. Of roughly 130,000 clones listed, about 72% were seen once; the top ten hold 1.6%. Sample: PBMCs. All receptors derive from a man aged 25-45 years in good health and CMV-seropositive.

This chain links TRBV25-1 with TRBJ2-5, with 8 nucleotides matching TRBD2. The trim removed 3 bases at V and 5 bases at J, leaving 5 bases unmatched. The germline gives CDR1 MGHDK, CDR2 SYGVNS. CDR3 length equals 14 residues. The CDR3 reads CASSDSGSIETQYF. The CDR3, as DNA: TGTGCCAGCAGTGACAGCGGGAGTATTGAGACCCAGTACTTC.

A few counts support this clone. The chain combines TRBV4-3 with TRBJ2-2, with 7 positions matching TRBD2. CDR3 length equals 15 residues. V was pared by 2 bases and J by 0 bases, with 0 bases of the junction left unmatched. CDR1 and CDR2 (germline): LGHNA, YSLEER. Here the CDR3 reads CASSQLAANTGELFF. CDR3 DNA sequence: TGCGCCAGCAGCCAACTAGCGGCGAACACCGGGGAGCTGTTTTTT.